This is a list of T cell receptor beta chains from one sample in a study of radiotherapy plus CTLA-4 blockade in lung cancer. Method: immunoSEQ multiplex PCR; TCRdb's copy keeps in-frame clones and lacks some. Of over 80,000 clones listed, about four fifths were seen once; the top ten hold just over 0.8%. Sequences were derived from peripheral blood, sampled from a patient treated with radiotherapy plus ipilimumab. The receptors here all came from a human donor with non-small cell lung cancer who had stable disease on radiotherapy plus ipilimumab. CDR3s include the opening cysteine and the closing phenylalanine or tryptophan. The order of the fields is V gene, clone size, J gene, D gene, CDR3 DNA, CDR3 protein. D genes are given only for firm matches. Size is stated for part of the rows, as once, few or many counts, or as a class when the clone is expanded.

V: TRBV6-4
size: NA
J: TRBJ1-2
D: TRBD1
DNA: TGTGCCAGCAGACGAGGGACAGGTCTGGATGGCTACACCTTC
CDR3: CASRRGTGLDGYTF

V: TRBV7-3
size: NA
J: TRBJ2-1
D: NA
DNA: TGTGCCAGCAGTCGAGGACAGACTAACAATGAGCAGTTCTTC
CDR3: CASSRGQTNNEQFF

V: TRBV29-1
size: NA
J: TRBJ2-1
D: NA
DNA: TGCAGCGTCCCCCCCCGGGAGCCCTATGAGCAGTTCTTC
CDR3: CSVPPREPYEQFF

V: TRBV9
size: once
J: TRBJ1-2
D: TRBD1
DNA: TGTGCCAGCAGCCCGACAGGGTCGGAGGGCTACACCTTC
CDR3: CASSPTGSEGYTF

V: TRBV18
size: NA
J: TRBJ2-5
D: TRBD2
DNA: TGTGCCAGCTCACGAAACCGGGGGGGCAGGGAAGAGACCCAGTACTTC
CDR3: CASSRNRGGREETQYF

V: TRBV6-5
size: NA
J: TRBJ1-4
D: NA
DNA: TGTGCCAGCAGTTACTCGTGGGGTGAAAAACTGTTTTTT
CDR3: CASSYSWGEKLFF

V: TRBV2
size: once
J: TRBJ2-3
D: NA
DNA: TGTGCCAGCAGTGGGGGAATCACAGATACGCAGTATTTT
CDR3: CASSGGITDTQYF

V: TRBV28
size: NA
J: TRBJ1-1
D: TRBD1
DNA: TGTGCCAGCAGTTGGGACAGGCGGGGCACTGAAGCTTTCTTT
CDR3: CASSWDRRGTEAFF

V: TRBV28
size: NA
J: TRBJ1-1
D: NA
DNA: TGTGCCAGCAGTTTAGGCACAGTGACGAACACTGAAGCTTTCTTT
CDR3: CASSLGTVTNTEAFF

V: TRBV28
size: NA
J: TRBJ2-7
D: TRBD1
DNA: TGTGCCAGCAGTTTTAATTCCGGACAGGCCTACGAGCAGTACTTC
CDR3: CASSFNSGQAYEQYF

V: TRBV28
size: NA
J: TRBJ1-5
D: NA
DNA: TGTGCCAGCAGTTTATGGAGCAACAATCAGCCCCAGCATTTT
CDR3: CASSLWSNNQPQHF

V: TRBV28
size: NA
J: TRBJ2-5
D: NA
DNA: TGTGCCAGCAGTTTCTCGGGACACCAAGGAGCCCAAGAGACCCAGTACTTC
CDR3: CASSFSGHQGAQETQYF

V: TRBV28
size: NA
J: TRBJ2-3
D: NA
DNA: TGTGCCAGCCGGGGGGCCAGGGCAGATACGCAGTATTTT
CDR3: CASRGARADTQYF

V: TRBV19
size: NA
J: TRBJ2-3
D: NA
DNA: TGTGCCAGTAGTATAGGGGACCTCACAGATACGCAGTATTTT
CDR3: CASSIGDLTDTQYF

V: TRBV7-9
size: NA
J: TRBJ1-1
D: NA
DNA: TGTGCCAGCAGCTTAGACTTCACTGAAGCTTTCTTT
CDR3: CASSLDFTEAFF

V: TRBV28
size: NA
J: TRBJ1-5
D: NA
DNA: TGTGCCAGCAGTGAAGGCAATCAGCCCCAGCATTTT
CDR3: CASSEGNQPQHF

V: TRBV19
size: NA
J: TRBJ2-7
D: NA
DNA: TGTGCCAGTAGCCGACCCCCCTACGAGCAGTACTTC
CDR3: CASSRPPYEQYF

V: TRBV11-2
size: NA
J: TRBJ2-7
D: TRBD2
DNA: TGTGCCAGCAGCAAAGGGACTAGCGGGAGTACGTACTTC
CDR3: CASSKGTSGSTYF

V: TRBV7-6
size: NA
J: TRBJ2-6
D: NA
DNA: TGTGCCAGCAGCTTGGACGTCCTCACCTCTGGGGCCAACGTCCTGACTTTC
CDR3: CASSLDVLTSGANVLTF

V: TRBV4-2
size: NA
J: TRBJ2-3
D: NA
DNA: TGTGCCAGCAGCCAAGATCCCCGGAAGACGCAGTATTTT
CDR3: CASSQDPRKTQYF

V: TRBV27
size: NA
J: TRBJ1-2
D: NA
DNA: TGTGCCAGCAGTTTATCCGTCAGGGATCCGTATGGCTACACCTTC
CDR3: CASSLSVRDPYGYTF

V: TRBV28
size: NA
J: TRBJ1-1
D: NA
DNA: TGTGCCAGCAGTTTTACAGCCCCGAACACTGAAGCTTTCTTT
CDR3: CASSFTAPNTEAFF

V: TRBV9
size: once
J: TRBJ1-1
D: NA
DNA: TGTGCCAGCAGCGTAGGGGGGGCTGGGACTGAAGCTTTCTTT
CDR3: CASSVGGAGTEAFF

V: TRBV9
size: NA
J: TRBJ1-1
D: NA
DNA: TGTGCCAGCAGCGTAGGGACACCGAACACTGAAGCTTTCTTT
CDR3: CASSVGTPNTEAFF

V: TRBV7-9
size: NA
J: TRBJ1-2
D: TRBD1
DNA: TGTGCCAGCAGCTTAGGGGGGACAGGGAATGGCTACACCTTC
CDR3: CASSLGGTGNGYTF

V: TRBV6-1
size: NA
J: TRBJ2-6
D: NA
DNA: TGTGCCAGCAGTGAATTTTTTGACCTATTCTCTGGGGCCAACGTCCTGACTTTC
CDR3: CASSEFFDLFSGANVLTF

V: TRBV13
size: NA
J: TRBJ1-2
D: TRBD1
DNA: TGTGCCAGCAGCTTAGGTCCAGGGGGCTATGGCTACACCTTC
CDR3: CASSLGPGGYGYTF

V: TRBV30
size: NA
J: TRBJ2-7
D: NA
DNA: TGTGCCTGGAGTGTCTTCGGGGGCAATGAGCAGTACTTC
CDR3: CAWSVFGGNEQYF

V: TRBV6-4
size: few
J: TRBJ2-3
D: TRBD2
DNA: TGTGCCAGCAGTGACTCTAGCGGGGGGGCCACAGATACGCAGTATTTT
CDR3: CASSDSSGGATDTQYF

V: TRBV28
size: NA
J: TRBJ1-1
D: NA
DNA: TGTGCCAGCCGCAGGGCTACTGGTTTTAGCACTGAAGCTTTCTTT
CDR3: CASRRATGFSTEAFF

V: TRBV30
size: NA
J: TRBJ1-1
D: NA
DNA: TGTGCCTGGAGTGTGGGGACTGCCACTGAAGCTTTCTTT
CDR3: CAWSVGTATEAFF

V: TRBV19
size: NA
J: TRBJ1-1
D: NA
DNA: TGTGCCAGTAGTATATCGGCCCCAGCGAACACTGAAGCTTTCTTT
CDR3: CASSISAPANTEAFF

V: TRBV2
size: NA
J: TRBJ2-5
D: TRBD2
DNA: TGTGCCAGCAGTGAGGCGGGGGATGGTGAGACCCAGTACTTC
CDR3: CASSEAGDGETQYF

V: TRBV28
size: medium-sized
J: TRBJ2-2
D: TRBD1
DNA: TGTGCCAGCACCCGACAGGGTGTCGGAGGGAACACCGGGGAGCTGTTTTTT
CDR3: CASTRQGVGGNTGELFF

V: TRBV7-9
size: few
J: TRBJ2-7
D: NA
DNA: TGTGCCAGCAGCTTAAGTGGGAAATCCTACGAGCAGTACTTC
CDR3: CASSLSGKSYEQYF

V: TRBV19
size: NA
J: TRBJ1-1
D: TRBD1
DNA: TGTGCCAGTAGTCCCCGGGACAGGGGAAATAGAGCCACTGAAGCTTTCTTT
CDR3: CASSPRDRGNRATEAFF

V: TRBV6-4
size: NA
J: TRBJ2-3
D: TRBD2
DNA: TGTGCCAGCAGTGAAACTAGCGGGGGGAGAGGCACAGATACGCAGTATTTT
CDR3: CASSETSGGRGTDTQYF

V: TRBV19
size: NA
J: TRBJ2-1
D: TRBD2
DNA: TGTGCCAGTAGTATCGTGGCAGCGGGGTCGGATGAGCAGTTCTTC
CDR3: CASSIVAAGSDEQFF

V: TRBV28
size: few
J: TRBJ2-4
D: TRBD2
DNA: TGTGCCAGCAGTTTATGGGCCAGCGGGAGCTATTCAGCCAAAAACATTCAGTACTTC
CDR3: CASSLWASGSYSAKNIQYF

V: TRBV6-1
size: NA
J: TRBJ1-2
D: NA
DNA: TGTGCCAGCAGTGGGGAGGGGTTGGGTAACTATGGCTACACCTTC
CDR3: CASSGEGLGNYGYTF

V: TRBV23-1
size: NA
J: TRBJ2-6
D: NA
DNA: TGCGCCAGCAGTCAATCCCCGGACAGCACATCTGGGGCCAACGTCCTGACTTTC
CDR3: CASSQSPDSTSGANVLTF

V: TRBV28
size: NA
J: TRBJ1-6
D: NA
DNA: TGTGCCAGCAGTTTCCCTGCCGTACACTCCTATAATTCACCCCTCCACTTT
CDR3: CASSFPAVHSYNSPLHF

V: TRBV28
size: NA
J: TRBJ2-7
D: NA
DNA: TGTGCCAGCTCTGTAGGGGGGATCAGCTACGAGCAGTACTTC
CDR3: CASSVGGISYEQYF

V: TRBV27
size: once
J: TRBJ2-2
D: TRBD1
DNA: TGTGCCAGCCGGACAGGGGCGGTTACCGGGGAGCTGTTTTTT
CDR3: CASRTGAVTGELFF

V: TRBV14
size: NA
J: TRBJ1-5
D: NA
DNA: TGTGCCAGCAGCCAAGATCACCGGCAGCCCCAGCATTTT
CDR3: CASSQDHRQPQHF

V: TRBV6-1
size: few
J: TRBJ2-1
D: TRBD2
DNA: TGTGCCAGCAGTACAGAGCGGGGTCGGTACAATGAGCAGTTCTTC
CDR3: CASSTERGRYNEQFF

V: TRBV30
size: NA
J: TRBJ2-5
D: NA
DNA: TGTGCCTGGAGTCGGGAAGAGACCCAGTACTTC
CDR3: CAWSREETQYF

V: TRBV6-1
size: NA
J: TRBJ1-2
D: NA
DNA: TGTGCCAGCAGTGAAAATTTACAGGGAGTCTATGGCTACACCTTC
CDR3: CASSENLQGVYGYTF

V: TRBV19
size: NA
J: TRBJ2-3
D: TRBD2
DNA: TGTGCCACAGAGCGGGACCGCACAGATACGCAGTATTTT
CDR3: CATERDRTDTQYF

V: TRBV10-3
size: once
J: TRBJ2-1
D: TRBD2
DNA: TGTGCCATCAGTGATCCCTCCGCTAGCGGGAGGCGCAGCTCCTACAATGAGCAGTTCTTC
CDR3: CAISDPSASGRRSSYNEQFF

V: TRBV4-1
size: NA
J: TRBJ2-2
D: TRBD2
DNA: TGCGCCAGCAGCCCTTTGGGACTAGCGGTCCAAACCCGAAACACCGGGGAGCTGTTTTTT
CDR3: CASSPLGLAVQTRNTGELFF

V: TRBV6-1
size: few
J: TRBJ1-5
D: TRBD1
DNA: TGTGCCAGCAGACCGGACAGGGAGAGGGGTCAGCCCCAGCATTTT
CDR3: CASRPDRERGQPQHF